This T cell receptor beta chain stems from a study of CD8+CD57+ T cells in acquired aplastic anemia. Overall study: DNA per sorted CD4+ or CD8+ sample ranged about 0.2 to 30 ug, averaging around 3.2 ug.

This clonotype rates as medium-sized. Antigen specificity is unknown. TCR beta VDJ and CDR3 profiles were obtained from a genomic DNA template. Via MiXCR, TCRdb re-called the reads, giving one row per CDR3 protein. The repertoire has 74,000 or so distinct CDR3 sequences, around half of them found once; the top ten carry approximately 8.6%. Points from the study as a whole: Patients shared just under 30 CD8+ CDR3 sequences with controls.

CDR3 length: 14 amino acids. CDR1 SNHLY and CDR2 FYNNEI come from the germline V gene. V dropped 0 bases and J dropped 1 base, with 4 bases sitting between them. This chain joins TRBV2 and TRBJ1-5; no reliable D call. The TCR sequence derives from a human donor in good health, serving as a control. Sequenced input: sorted CD4+, CD8+, or CD8+CD57+ T cells (not recorded which) from PBMCs. The CDR3 reads CASSEAGSNQPQHF. CDR3 sequence (DNA): TGTGCCAGCAGTGAAGCAGGAAGCAATCAGCCCCAGCATTTT.